The 8 T cell receptor beta chains below come from one sample, sequenced in a study of CD8 T cells in Susac syndrome. Random hexamers were used to reverse transcribe the RNA input (about 0.45 to 1 ug). One entry per CDR3 protein, called by TCRdb with MiXCR from the immunoSEQ multiplex PCR reads. The sample lists roughly 200,000 distinct CDR3 sequences; less than 95% were seen once. Sequenced material: CD4+ T cells from PBMCs. These receptors originate from a human donor in good health.

The chain links TRBV2 to TRBJ1-5; D gene ambiguous. Germline assignment: CDR1 SNHLY and CDR2 FYNNEI. The CDR3 extends over 11 amino acids. The V end was cut by 3 bases, the J end by 11 bases, with 8 bases between. CDR3 sequence (DNA): TGTGCCAGCAGTGAGGGGAGCTCCCAGCATTTT. It is translated as CASSEGSSQHF.

V usage is TRBV30 and J usage is TRBJ2-1; 13 bases align to TRBD2. Germline CDR1 GTSNPN, CDR2 SVGIG (reference sequence). CDR3 length equals 15 residues. Trimming cost V 4 bases and J 7 bases; bases outside gene matches: 7. The CDR3 region is CAWIGLAGVSNEQFF. DNA of the CDR3: TGTGCCTGGATTGGACTAGCGGGAGTATCTAATGAGCAGTTCTTC.

The table lists this clonotype with a count of one. The rearrangement joins TRBV6-2 or TRBV6-3 to TRBJ2-1; 8 positions agree with TRBD2. The V gene end was trimmed by 5 bases and the J gene end by 7 bases; junction bases not matched to a gene: 13. The germline V gene has CDR1 MNHEY and CDR2 SVGEGT. The CDR3 is 16 amino acids. CDR3 in amino acids: CASSGPREAGGNEQFF. The CDR3 bases are TGTGCCAGCAGTGGGCCGCGGGAGGCGGGAGGTAATGAGCAGTTCTTC.

As concerns this clonotype: The junction and the germline gene differ at one end; a read error may be behind it. The chain links TRBV5-1 to TRBJ2-1, with D perhaps matching TRBD2 (5 bases). The CDR3 runs to 14 residues. Germline V lookup: CDR1 SGHRS, CDR2 YFSETQ. CDR3 coding DNA: TGCGCCACCAGCCCCAACCTCGGGGACAATGAGCAGTTCTTC. Encoded protein: CATSPNLGDNEQFF.

This rearrangement joins TRBV29-1 to TRBJ1-4; possibly TRBD1 for D (5 bases). CDR3 length equals 12 residues. Germline V gives CDR1 SQVTM, CDR2 ANQGSEA. Trimming shortened V by 6 bases and J by 5 bases, and 10 bases separated the two germline ends. CDR3 DNA: TGCAGCGTCCCTGGGGGGAATGAAAAACTGTTTTTT. The encoded protein is CSVPGGNEKLFF. Full variable domain (remainder filled in from reference TRBV29-1 and TRBJ1-4): SAVISQKPSRDICQRGTSLTIQCQVDSQVTMMFWYRQQPGQSLTLIATANQGSEATYESGFVIDKFPISRPNLTFSTLTVSNMSPEDSSIYLCSVPGGNEKLFFGSGTQLSVL.

This chain links TRBV28 with TRBJ2-6; D unclear. CDR3 length: 13 amino acids. From germline, CDR1 is MDHEN and CDR2 SYDVKM. V was pared by 2 bases and J by 2 bases, with 1 base between. The CDR3 bases are TGTGCCAGCAGTTTAGCTGGGGCCAACGTCCTGACTTTC. It encodes CASSLAGANVLTF.

The J gene is TRBJ2-5, the V gene TRBV6-6, with D perhaps matching TRBD2 (5 bases). V lost 0 bases, J lost 2 bases, and 10 bases lay in between. This CDR3 has 15 amino acids. Per germline, CDR1 MNHNY and CDR2 SVGAGI (reference sequence). The CDR3 is CASSYSRGPQETQYF. CDR3 sequence (DNA): TGTGCCAGCAGTTACTCTCGCGGGCCACAAGAGACCCAGTACTTC.

The chain joins TRBV7-2 to TRBJ1-1; unclear D gene. Trimming pared 5 bases from V and 7 bases from J, leaving 17 bases between. Germline V lookup: CDR1 SGHTA, CDR2 FQGNSA. This CDR3 is built from 14 residues. CDR3 DNA sequence: TGTGCCAGCAGCCCGGGGTCCATAACCGGTGAAGCTTTCTTT. Translation: CASSPGSITGEAFF. Filled out from reference TRBV7-2 and TRBJ1-1, the complete variable domain reads GAGVSQSPSNKVTEKGKDVELRCDPISGHTALYWYRQSLGQGLEFLIYFQGNSAPDKSGLPSDRFSAERTGGSVSTLTIQRTQQEDSAVYLCASSPGSITGEAFFGQGTRLTVV.